This TCR beta chain is from a study of glioma-infiltrating T cells. The iRepertoire nested amplicon-rescue multiplex PCR amplified TCR alpha and beta CDR3s from RNA. TCRdb redid the calling of the multiplex PCR reads with MiXCR, one entry per CDR3 protein. The table shows 160,000 or so distinct CDR3 sequences, with around 40% occurring only once. Trimming removed 3 bases at V and 5 bases at J, with 14 bases between. Germline V gene data show CDR1 as SNHLY and CDR2 as FYNNEI. The CDR3 extends over 15 amino acids. This clonotype was observed a few times. This TCR was recovered from a human donor with low-grade glioma or glioblastoma, undergoing nonglioma brain surgery, or in good health (not recorded which). The sample taken for sequencing was glioma tissue, nonneoplastic brain tissue, or PBMCs (not recorded which). V is TRBV2 and J is TRBJ2-1; a possible D gene is TRBD2 (6 bases). The CDR3 DNA sequence: TGTGCCAGCAGTGAGGCTTGGGACTTTAACAATGAGCAGTTCTTC. Protein sequence: CASSEAWDFNNEQFF.